One sample yielded the 32 T cell receptor beta chains listed below, sequenced in a study of cytomegalovirus exposure and HLA in healthy donors. PCR employed 60 Vbeta and 13 Jbeta primers. Repertoires were generated with immunoSEQ multiplex PCR, while TCRdb's copy carries only in-frame clones and drops some. The data contain some 90,000 clones, 70% to 85% of them singletons. Source material: PBMCs. These receptors were taken from a young man in good health and CMV-seronegative.

This chain uses TRBV9 with TRBJ2-5, with 10 bases lining up with TRBD1. The CDR3 runs to 16 residues. J was trimmed by 4 bases and V by 0 bases; bases with no gene match: 6. Germline CDR1 SGDLS, CDR2 YYNGEE. The CDR3 protein is CASSVVGTGVAETQYF. DNA for the CDR3: TGTGCCAGCAGCGTAGTAGGGACAGGGGTTGCAGAGACCCAGTACTTC.

The gene calls are TRBV19 and TRBJ2-7, with 7 bases matching TRBD1. The CDR3 sequence is 14 residues long. Trimming cost V 7 bases and J 5 bases; bases outside gene matches: 11. The germline V gene encodes CDR1 LNHDA and CDR2 SQIVND (reference sequence). This CDR3 reads CASKLTGSGNEQYF. The DNA for the CDR3 is TGTGCCAGTAAGTTGACAGGGTCGGGGAACGAGCAGTACTTC.

The chain is built from TRBV9 and TRBJ2-7; D possibly corresponds to TRBD1 (8 bases). Germline lookup yields CDR1 SGDLS and CDR2 YYNGEE. This CDR3 has 14 amino acids. Deletions cut 4 bases from V and 6 bases from J, with 17 bases between. This CDR3 reads CASSPTGGGREQYF. The CDR3 DNA follows: TGTGCCAGCAGCCCAACAGGGGGGGGTCGCGAGCAGTACTTC. The whole variable domain, filled in from reference TRBV9 and TRBJ2-7, reads DSGVTQTPKHLITATGQRVTLRCSPRSGDLSVYWYQQSLDQGLQFLIQYYNGEERAKGNILERFSAQQFPDLHSELNLSSLELGDSALYFCASSPTGGGREQYFGPGTRLTVT.

The chain has TRBV2 and TRBJ1-5; possibly TRBD1 for D (5 bases). Germline V gives CDR1 SNHLY, CDR2 FYNNEI. This CDR3 is 15 amino acids long. V was clipped by 0 bases and J by 6 bases, with 12 bases between them. CDR3 residues: CASSEAPGGTQPQHF. The CDR3, as DNA: TGTGCCAGCAGTGAAGCGCCGGGGGGAACTCAGCCCCAGCATTTT. The whole variable domain, filled in from reference TRBV2 and TRBJ1-5, reads EPEVTQTPSHQVTQMGQEVILRCVPISNHLYFYWYRQILGQKVEFLVSFYNNEISEKSEIFDDQFSVERPDGSNFTLKIRSTKLEDSAMYFCASSEAPGGTQPQHFGDGTRLSIL.

The rearrangement joins TRBV7-2 to TRBJ2-3, with D maybe TRBD2 (7 bases). The CDR3 sequence is 18 residues long. Germline loops: CDR1 SGHTA, CDR2 FQGNSA. The germline V and J ends were trimmed by 4 bases and 2 bases, with 22 bases remaining between them. As DNA, the CDR3 is TGTGCCAGCAGCTCCCAACCGCGGGGGCTGGGAAACACAGATACGCAGTATTTT. This codes for CASSSQPRGLGNTDTQYF. Based on the CDR3 plus reference TRBV7-2 and TRBJ2-3, the full variable domain is GAGVSQSPSNKVTEKGKDVELRCDPISGHTALYWYRQSLGQGLEFLIYFQGNSAPDKSGLPSDRFSAERTGGSVSTLTIQRTQQEDSAVYLCASSSQPRGLGNTDTQYFGPGTRLTVL.

The chain employs TRBV29-1 and TRBJ2-3; TRBD1 agrees at 7 bases. CDR3 length: 13 amino acids. Germline V gene data show CDR1 as SQVTM and CDR2 as ANQGSEA. V shed 4 bases, J shed 4 bases, and the junction held 5 bases outside the gene matches. Here the CDR3 DNA reads TGCAGCGTTGGACAGGGCAACGCAGATACGCAGTATTTT. This sequence encodes CSVGQGNADTQYF.

The genes are TRBV6-1 and TRBJ1-2, with D perhaps matching TRBD1 (6 bases). With 3 bases removed from V and 8 bases from J, the gap between germline ends came to 16 bases. CDR3 length equals 14 residues. Germline V lookup: CDR1 MNHNS, CDR2 SASEGT. The CDR3 is CASSEGHLRGGYTF. Here the CDR3 DNA reads TGTGCCAGCAGTGAGGGACATCTCCGTGGGGGCTACACCTTC.

This clone appeared once. This chain links TRBV18 with TRBJ2-2, with D possibly TRBD1 on 5 matching bases. CDR3 length: 13 residues. Trimming shortened V by 4 bases and J by 6 bases, and 9 bases separated the two germline ends. Germline CDR1 and CDR2: KGHSH and LQKENI. The chain's CDR3 is CASSLKTAGELFF. The DNA for the CDR3 is TGTGCCAGCTCACTAAAGACAGCCGGGGAGCTGTTTTTT.

The CDR3 DNA is TGTGCCAGCAGTGAAGTGTCCCCGGGACTTTTCTCCACAGATACGCAGTATTTT. It codes for CASSEVSPGLFSTDTQYF. The gene calls are TRBV2 and TRBJ2-3, with D perhaps TRBD2 (6 bases). V was clipped by 1 base and J by 2 bases, with 19 bases between them. Germline-derived CDR1 and CDR2 are SNHLY and FYNNEI. This CDR3 contains 18 residues.

This chain joins TRBV5-1 and TRBJ2-1; 9 bases match TRBD1. CDR3 length equals 16 residues. Germline lookup yields CDR1 SGHRS and CDR2 YFSETQ. The J segment lost 0 bases and the V segment lost 4 bases, leaving 5 bases of the junction unmatched. Written as DNA, the CDR3 is TGCGCCAGCAGCCCCACAGGGGGCAACTCCTACAATGAGCAGTTCTTC. Translated: CASSPTGGNSYNEQFF.

The V call is TRBV18, the J call TRBJ2-7; 11 nucleotides align to TRBD1. V lost 8 bases, J lost 3 bases, and 9 bases stayed unmatched. The V gene's germline CDR1 is KGHSH and CDR2 LQKENI. CDR3 length: 15 amino acids. CDR3 protein: CASGDGQGAVYEQYF. The CDR3 DNA follows: TGTGCCAGCGGAGATGGACAGGGGGCTGTCTACGAGCAGTACTTC.

This chain links TRBV6-1 with TRBJ1-5, with 7 bases fitting TRBD1. Germline values: CDR1 MNHNS, CDR2 SASEGT. The trim removed 6 bases at V and 4 bases at J, leaving 6 bases unmatched. This CDR3 region has 14 residues. The CDR3 loop is CASSLGQLNQPQHF. In DNA, the CDR3 is TGTGCCAGCAGCCTGGGACAGCTTAATCAGCCCCAGCATTTT.

The chain couples TRBV7-2 to TRBJ1-1; a weak D match, TRBD1 (5 bases). The ends were cut back, 1 base at V and 0 bases at J, with 12 bases in the middle. The CDR3 loop spans 16 amino acids. Per the germline V gene, CDR1 is SGHTA and CDR2 is FQGNSA. CDR3 amino acids: CASSLEMGRMNTEAFF. The CDR3 region has the DNA TGTGCCAGCAGCTTAGAAATGGGGCGAATGAACACTGAAGCTTTCTTT.

The gene calls are TRBV7-9 and TRBJ1-2; no clear D. Germline CDR1 is SEHNR and CDR2 is FQNEAQ (reference sequence). This CDR3 is built from 15 residues. V gave up 5 bases and J gave up 6 bases, with 19 bases separating them. Written as DNA, the CDR3 is TGTGCCAGCAGCCCAGGCAACCCCCGGCAGGATGGCTACACCTTC. Translation gives CASSPGNPRQDGYTF.

This chain connects TRBV6-1 to TRBJ1-6; D might be TRBD1 (6 bases). This CDR3 spans 15 amino acids. Trimming left V 5 bases short and J 7 bases short, with 15 bases between. Germline loops: CDR1 MNHNS, CDR2 SASEGT. The CDR3 DNA is TGTGCCAGCAGTCTCTACCGGACAGTAAATTCACCCCTCCACTTT. Translated, it gives CASSLYRTVNSPLHF.

This clone was found a few times. The rearrangement uses TRBV5-1 and TRBJ1-4; TRBD1 agrees at 8 bases. J was trimmed by 8 bases and V by 5 bases; bases with no gene match: 11. Per the germline V gene, CDR1 is SGHRS and CDR2 is YFSETQ. The CDR3 has 15 residues. CDR3 residues: CASRPRTGLEEKLFF. DNA of the CDR3: TGCGCCAGCAGACCCCGGACAGGGCTTGAAGAAAAACTGTTTTTT.

This clone came up once. V is TRBV11-3 and J is TRBJ1-2; 10 nucleotides line up with TRBD1. The V gene's germline CDR1 is SGHNT and CDR2 YENEEA. Trimming took 5 bases from V and 6 from J; bases not matched to a gene: 6. This CDR3 is built from 14 residues. CDR3 loop: CASSLGQGRDGYTF. The CDR3 DNA reads TGTGCCAGCAGCCTGGGACAGGGGAGGGATGGCTACACCTTC.

This clone has only a few counts. Other nucleotide sequences in the sample specify the same CDR3. The chain employs TRBV9 and TRBJ1-1; 9 nucleotides match TRBD1. Germline lookup yields CDR1 SGDLS and CDR2 YYNGEE. J lost 8 bases, V lost 4 bases, and 9 bases had no gene match. This CDR3 contains 14 residues. CDR3 in DNA: TGTGCCAGCAGCTTGGGACAGGGTGTGGGCGAAGCTTTCTTT. This codes for CASSLGQGVGEAFF.

This clone was observed a handful of times. This sequence joins TRBV9 and TRBJ2-5; 9 bases match TRBD1. Germline lookup yields CDR1 SGDLS and CDR2 YYNGEE. The CDR3 is 15 residues long. J was trimmed by 1 base and V by 3 bases; bases with no gene match: 4. The CDR3 spells CASSASGQGQETQYF. The CDR3 DNA reads TGTGCCAGCAGCGCTTCGGGACAGGGCCAAGAGACCCAGTACTTC.

This chain links TRBV23-1 with TRBJ1-1, with 8 bases identical to TRBD1. TRBV23-1 belongs to the ORF category, with a function that is uncertain. The trim removed 4 bases at V and 3 bases at J, leaving 10 bases unmatched. This CDR3 has 16 amino acids. CDR3 in amino acids: CASSPNCRGPDTEAFF. The CDR3 nucleotides are TGCGCCAGCAGTCCCAATTGCAGGGGGCCTGACACTGAAGCTTTCTTT.

CDR3 nucleotide sequence: TGTGCCAGCAGCCCCGGGGGGGGAACCTACGAGCAGTACTTC. Protein product: CASSPGGGTYEQYF. This chain connects TRBV9 to TRBJ2-7; 8 bases line up with TRBD2. There are 14 residues in the CDR3. V dropped 4 bases and J dropped 2; count of bases not matched to a gene: 5. Germline V gene sequence: CDR1 SGDLS, CDR2 YYNGEE.

The DNA of the CDR3 is TGTGCCAGCAGTTATGGAACAGACACAGATACGCAGTATTTT. This encodes CASSYGTDTDTQYF. J is TRBJ2-3 and V is TRBV6-5, with unresolved D. CDR3 length: 14 amino acids. The V and J ends lost 3 bases and 2 bases respectively, with 9 bases between them. Germline V CDR1 and CDR2: MNHEY, SVGAGI.

The V call is TRBV19, the J call TRBJ2-7; the match to TRBD2 covers 8 bases. The CDR3 consists of 16 residues. Germline V gene sequence: CDR1 LNHDA, CDR2 SQIVND (reference sequence). The junction had 12 bases not matched to a gene; V was cut back by 6 bases and J by 2 bases. The CDR3 reads CASSSDYGRGAYEQYF. Written as DNA, the CDR3 is TGTGCCAGTAGCAGCGACTATGGGCGGGGGGCCTACGAGCAGTACTTC. Together with reference TRBV19 and TRBJ2-7, the CDR3 gives the full variable domain: DGGITQSPKYLFRKEGQNVTLSCEQNLNHDAMYWYRQDPGQGLRLIYYSQIVNDFQKGDIAEGYSVSREKKESFPLTVTSAQKNPTAFYLCASSSDYGRGAYEQYFGPGTRLTVT.

The chain uses TRBV25-1 and TRBJ2-2, with D tentatively TRBD2 (5 bases). V was shortened by 6 bases and J by 3 bases, with 20 bases between the two germline ends. Germline V gene data show CDR1 as MGHDK and CDR2 as SYGVNS. The CDR3 has 17 residues. CDR3 sequence (DNA): TGTGCCAGCAGAGCCCCCCGGACTCCCTCGGACACCGGGGAGCTGTTTTTT. This sequence encodes CASRAPRTPSDTGELFF.

The CDR3: CAVEGSNYEQYF. The CDR3 nucleotides read TGTGCCGTGGAGGGGTCTAATTACGAGCAGTACTTC. The genes are TRBV19 and TRBJ2-7; D is possibly TRBD2 (6 bases). V was shortened by 11 bases and J by 4 bases, with 15 bases between the two germline ends. This CDR3 is 12 amino acids long. Germline V gives CDR1 LNHDA, CDR2 SQIVND (reference sequence).

The chain links TRBV29-1 to TRBJ1-6; 9 bases are shared with TRBD1. This CDR3 has 13 residues. The V gene end was trimmed by 7 bases and the J gene end by 7 bases; junction bases not matched to a gene: 5. Germline-derived CDR1 and CDR2 are SQVTM and ANQGSEA. The CDR3 region is CSARDRENSPLHF. The CDR3 DNA sequence: TGCAGCGCCCGGGACAGGGAAAATTCACCCCTCCACTTT. The entire variable domain, with the rest obtained from reference TRBV29-1 and TRBJ1-6, is as follows: SAVISQKPSRDICQRGTSLTIQCQVDSQVTMMFWYRQQPGQSLTLIATANQGSEATYESGFVIDKFPISRPNLTFSTLTVSNMSPEDSSIYLCSARDRENSPLHFGNGTRLTVT.

This clone came up once. In DNA, the CDR3 is TGTGCCAGTATGCTGATTGGGTCAAGGACAGCTAACTATGGCTACACCTTC. Protein product: CASMLIGSRTANYGYTF. The V and J genes are TRBV19 and TRBJ1-2; D might be TRBD1 (6 bases). Deletions cut 7 bases from V and 0 bases from J, with 21 bases between. Germline V lookup: CDR1 LNHDA, CDR2 SQIVND (reference sequence). The CDR3 totals 17 residues. Combining the CDR3 with reference TRBV19 and TRBJ1-2 gives the whole variable domain DGGITQSPKYLFRKEGQNVTLSCEQNLNHDAMYWYRQDPGQGLRLIYYSQIVNDFQKGDIAEGYSVSREKKESFPLTVTSAQKNPTAFYLCASMLIGSRTANYGYTFGSGTRLTVV.

In its sample, this clone was seen a few times. This sequence joins TRBV6-1 and TRBJ1-5, with 11 bases aligning to TRBD1. Germline lookup yields CDR1 MNHNS and CDR2 SASEGT. The CDR3 has 19 residues. After removal of 4 bases from V and 2 bases from J, the junction contained 13 bases not matched to a gene. The CDR3: CASSGRGTGGDGGNQPQHF. DNA of the CDR3: TGTGCCAGCAGTGGGAGGGGGACAGGGGGAGATGGTGGCAATCAGCCCCAGCATTTT.

The chain links TRBV21-1 to TRBJ2-6; TRBD2 was called by the table and not checked on the DNA. TRBV21-1 is a pseudogene. The length of the CDR3 is 17 residues. The CDR3 DNA reads TGTGCCAATCCATTGAGAACGGGTGACTCTGGGGCCAACGTCCTGACTTTC. Its protein is CANPLRTGDSGANVLTF.

The sample holds a few counts of this clone. The J gene is TRBJ2-7, the V gene TRBV28; a possible D gene is TRBD1 (5 bases). The CDR3 contains 14 residues. With 6 bases removed from V and 2 bases from J, the gap between germline ends came to 14 bases. CDR1 and CDR2 (germline): MDHEN, SYDVKM. The CDR3 loop is CASSQVQGTYEQYF. In DNA form, the CDR3 reads TGTGCCAGCAGCCAGGTGCAGGGCACCTACGAGCAGTACTTC. Full variable domain (outside the CDR3, taken from reference TRBV28 and TRBJ2-7): DVKVTQSSRYLVKRTGEKVFLECVQDMDHENMFWYRQDPGLGLRLIYFSYDVKMKEKGDIPEGYSVSREKKERFSLILESASTNQTSMYLCASSQVQGTYEQYFGPGTRLTVT.

The V and J genes are TRBV30 and TRBJ1-1, with 11 bases lining up with TRBD1. Losses at the gene ends were 5 bases for V and 0 bases for J; bases not matched to a gene: 5. Germline CDR1 GTSNPN, CDR2 SVGIG (reference sequence). The CDR3 extends over 15 amino acids. CDR3 bases: TGTGCCTGGGGGACAGGGGGAATCATGAACACTGAAGCTTTCTTT. It translates to CAWGTGGIMNTEAFF.

This chain's CDR3 is CASRSPGNYGYTF. Written as DNA, the CDR3 is TGTGCCAGCAGGTCCCCAGGTAACTATGGCTACACCTTC. The V gene is TRBV28, the J gene TRBJ1-2; no definite D call. This CDR3 region has 13 residues. Germline V gene sequence: CDR1 MDHEN, CDR2 SYDVKM. V lost 6 bases and J lost 1, with 9 bases in between.